This TCR beta chain came from a study of shared clonotypes between healthy human individuals. Original analysis: From ImmunoSEQ came sequences covering only the junction and carrying no quality scores, so filtering differed. Profiling relied on immunoSEQ multiplex PCR, and the TCRdb table lists in-frame clones only, not all of them. For V, J and clone size, that table is used; D and trimming come from the DNA. The repertoire holds around 700,000 clones, with less than 80% as singletons. Points on this clone: Its cognate antigen is unknown.

Study findings and constraints: The authors sampled blood alone, and tissue repertoires likely differ. Naive CD4 clonotypes overlapped across a handful of donors at roughly 5%. Naive subsets typically showed greater estimated richness than memory subsets.

Trimming removed 2 bases from V and 1 base from J, with 17 bases in between. CDR1 is SGHTA, CDR2 FQGNSA, per germline. This CDR3 is 17 amino acids long. J is TRBJ1-2 and V is TRBV7-2; D possibly corresponds to TRBD1 (6 bases). Sequences were obtained from memory CD4+ T cells sorted from blood. Subset given: CD45RA-negative fraction. The receptor was isolated from a young woman in good health. As DNA, the CDR3 is TGTGCCAGCAGCTTAACCCGCTCCGGGACACTTAACTATGGCTACACCTTC. Its protein product is CASSLTRSGTLNYGYTF.